This T cell receptor beta chain is drawn from a study of CD8+CD57+ T cells in acquired aplastic anemia. Overall study: Recorded DNA amounts for sorted CD4+ and CD8+ cells had an average of approximately 3.2 ug. Read counts for CD4+ cells (from healthy donors) averaged about 10 million.

The template for TCR beta VDJ and CDR3 sequence profiling was genomic DNA. In TCRdb, the reads were re-called with MiXCR into one record per CDR3 protein. The sample holds roughly 63,000 distinct CDR3 sequences, approximately 50% seen once. Whole-study results and caveats: Researchers report that twenty-nine CD8+ CDR3 sequences appeared in both patients and controls. CD8+ Simpson's diversity did not differ significantly between patients and controls.

This clonotype has only a few counts. Its specificity is unknown. This sequence was found in a human donor in good health, serving as a control. The sequenced sample was sorted CD4+, CD8+, or CD8+CD57+ T cells (not recorded which) from PBMCs.

The CDR3 coding sequence is TGTGCCAGCAGTGCGGGACTAGCGGGAGACAATGAGCAGTTCTTC. It specifies CASSAGLAGDNEQFF. The V call is TRBV2, the J call TRBJ2-1; TRBD2 matches at 14 bases. V was pared by 4 bases and J by 5 bases, with 1 base of the junction left unmatched. The CDR3 totals 15 residues. Germline V gives CDR1 SNHLY, CDR2 FYNNEI.